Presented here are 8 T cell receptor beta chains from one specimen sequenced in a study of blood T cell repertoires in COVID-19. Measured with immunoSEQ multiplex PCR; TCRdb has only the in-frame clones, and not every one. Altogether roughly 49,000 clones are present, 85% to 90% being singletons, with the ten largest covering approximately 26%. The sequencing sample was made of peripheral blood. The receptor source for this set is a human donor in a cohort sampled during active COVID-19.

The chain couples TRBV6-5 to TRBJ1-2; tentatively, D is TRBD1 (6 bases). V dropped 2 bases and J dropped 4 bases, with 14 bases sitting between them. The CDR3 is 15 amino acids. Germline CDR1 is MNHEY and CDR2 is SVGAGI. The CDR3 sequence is CASSYARGDGYGYTF. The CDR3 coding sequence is TGTGCCAGCAGTTACGCCAGGGGAGACGGCTATGGCTACACCTTC.

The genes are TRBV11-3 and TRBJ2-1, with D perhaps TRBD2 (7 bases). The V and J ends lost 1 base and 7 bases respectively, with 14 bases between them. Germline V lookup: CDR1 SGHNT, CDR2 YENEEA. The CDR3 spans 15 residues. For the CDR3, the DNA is TGTGCCAGCAGCTTAGGGGGGGGCGGGAGAAATGAGCAGTTCTTC. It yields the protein CASSLGGGGRNEQFF. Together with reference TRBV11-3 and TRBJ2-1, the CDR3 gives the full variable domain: EAGVVQSPRYKIIEKKQPVAFWCNPISGHNTLYWYLQNLGQGPELLIRYENEEAVDDSQLPKDRFSAERLKGVDSTLKIQPAELGDSAVYLCASSLGGGGRNEQFFGPGTRLTVL.

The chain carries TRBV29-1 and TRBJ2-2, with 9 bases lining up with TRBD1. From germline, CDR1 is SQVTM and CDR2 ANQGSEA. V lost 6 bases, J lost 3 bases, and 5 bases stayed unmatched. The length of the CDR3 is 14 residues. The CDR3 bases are TGCAGCGTACGGACAGGGGTCGACACCGGGGAGCTGTTTTTT. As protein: CSVRTGVDTGELFF.

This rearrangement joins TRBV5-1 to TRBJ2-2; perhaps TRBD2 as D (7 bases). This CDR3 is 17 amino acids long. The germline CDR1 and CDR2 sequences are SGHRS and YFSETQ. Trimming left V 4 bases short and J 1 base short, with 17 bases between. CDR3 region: CASSLLGEGQNTGELFF. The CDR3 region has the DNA TGCGCCAGCAGCCTTTTGGGGGAGGGACAGAACACCGGGGAGCTGTTTTTT.

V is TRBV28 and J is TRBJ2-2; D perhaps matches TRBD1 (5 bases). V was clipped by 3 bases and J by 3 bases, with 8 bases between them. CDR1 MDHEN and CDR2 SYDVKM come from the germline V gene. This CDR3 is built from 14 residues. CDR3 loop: CASSLTAYTGELFF. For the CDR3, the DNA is TGTGCCAGCAGTTTGACAGCTTACACCGGGGAGCTGTTTTTT.

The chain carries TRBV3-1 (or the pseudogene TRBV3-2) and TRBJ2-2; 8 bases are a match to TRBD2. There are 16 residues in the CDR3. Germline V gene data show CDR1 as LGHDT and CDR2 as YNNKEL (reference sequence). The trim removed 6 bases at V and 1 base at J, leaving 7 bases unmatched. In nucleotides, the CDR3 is TGTGCCAGCAGTCTGCGCGGGGGGCGGAACACCGGGGAGCTGTTTTTT. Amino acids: CASSLRGGRNTGELFF.

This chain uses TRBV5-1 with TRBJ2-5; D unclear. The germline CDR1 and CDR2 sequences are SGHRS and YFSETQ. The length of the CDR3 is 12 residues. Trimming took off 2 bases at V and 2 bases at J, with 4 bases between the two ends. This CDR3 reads CASSFQQETQYF. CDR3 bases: TGCGCCAGCAGCTTCCAGCAAGAGACCCAGTACTTC. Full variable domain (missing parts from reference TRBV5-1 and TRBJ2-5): KAGVTQTPRYLIKTRGQQVTLSCSPISGHRSVSWYQQTPGQGLQFLFEYFSETQRNKGNFPGRFSGRQFSNSRSEMNVSTLELGDSALYLCASSFQQETQYFGPGTRLLVL.

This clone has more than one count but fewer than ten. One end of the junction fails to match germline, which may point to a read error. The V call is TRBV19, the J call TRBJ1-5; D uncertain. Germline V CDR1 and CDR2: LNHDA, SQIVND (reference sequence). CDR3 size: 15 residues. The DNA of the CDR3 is TGTGCCAGCAGTACTTACGGAGCTAGCAATCAGCCCCAGCATTTT. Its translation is CASSTYGASNQPQHF.